This T cell receptor (beta chain) was sequenced during a study of blood T cell repertoires in COVID-19 (dated by TCRdb to about 2020). Some background on the complete study: Samples from collaborators originated in the United States, Italy and Spain and spanned both the acute and convalescent phases of COVID-19. Where available, HLA class I and class II types were obtained from metadata supplied by the sample provider rather than from assay-based typing. Samples came from the ongoing ImmuneRACE study (first 160 participants) plus 1,254 subjects from 6 global collaborators. The material from the prospective study consisted of cDNA or gDNA derived from T cells, B-cell-depleted T cells, or PBMCs. Subjects who had been exposed to COVID-19, were actively infected with it, or had recovered from it provided the deeply sampled blood TCRbeta repertoires that made up the dataset. Nearly every sample came with metadata listing a de-identified subject ID, COVID-19 status, age in years and sex. The repertoires were made available in a free public database intended to serve as a resource for research on the immune response to SARS-CoV-2.

General study outcomes and caveats: How much clinical and demographic metadata was included differed by source and by participant, and the metadata was provided uncurated.

V was cut back by 3 bases and J by 5 bases, leaving a gap of 22 bases between them. From the cysteine through the phenylalanine, the CDR3 covers 16 amino acids. The CDR3 DNA has 48 bases and is translated from base 1. CDR1 and CDR2, per the germline V gene (reference sequence), are GTSNPN and SVGIG. TCRbeta CDR3 regions were amplified from genomic DNA using the immunoSEQ Assay, a bias-controlled multiplex PCR. The study's own analysis went as follows. Nucleated cell counts per sample were estimated from amplification of reference gene primers within the assay. Sequence reads were collapsed and filtered to measure the absolute abundance of every unique TCRbeta CDR3 rearrangement. For each sample, productive Simpson clonality was calculated by taking the square root of Simpson's diversity index across productive rearrangements. The table was pulled from immuneACCESS by TCRdb, which kept in-frame rearrangements only. Such tables lose some clones; where checked, under half of the loss comes from unresolved V genes, and the rest has no known cause. V, J and clone size were drawn from that table, and D and trimming were deduced from the DNA. The sample has 380,000 or so clones on record, 70% to 85% of them singletons. Approximately 1% of the sample is in the top ten clones.

Each collaborating institution followed its own protocols to collect whole blood in K2EDTA tubes. Collaborator samples were shipped for TCRbeta analysis as frozen whole blood, isolated PBMCs, or DNA extracted from either sample type. Turning to this clone: The antigen it binds to is not known. No much larger clonotype is one base removed from it; base qualities were not supplied.

The sequencing sample was made of peripheral blood. The chain is encoded by TRBV30 joined to TRBJ1-1; a weak D assignment points to TRBD1 (5 bases agree). The sequence was collected from a human donor with acute or convalescent COVID-19. The donor label of this sample is uncertain. The sequence in DNA is TGTGCCTGGAGCGCCTCCCGACAGTCAGTTGGGACTGAAGCTTTCTTT. This yields the protein CAWSASRQSVGTEAFF. Outside the CDR3, residues come from the reference TRBV30 and TRBJ1-1 proteins, so the full variable domain is: SQTIHQWPATLVQPVGSPLSLECTVEGTSNPNLYWYRQAAGRGLQLLFYSVGIGQISSEVPQNLSASRPQDRQFILSSKKLLLSDSGFYLCAWSASRQSVGTEAFFGQGTRLTVV.